Listed below are T cell receptor beta chains from one sample, sequenced in a study of cytomegalovirus exposure and HLA in healthy donors. The data were produced by immunoSEQ multiplex PCR, yet TCRdb's version contains in-frame clones alone and is incomplete. The table lists approximately 200,000 clones, about 86% of them singletons. The sequenced material came from PBMCs. These receptors came from a woman under 30 in good health and CMV-seropositive. Each CDR3 is given with its conserved first and last residue. The D gene is left open where the match is weak. Clone sizes are given selectively: once, few, many, or a class where the clone is expanded.

TRBV29-1	NA	TRBJ2-5	NA	TGCAGCAAGGGGGACACCCCTGAGACCCAGTACTTC	CSKGDTPETQYF
TRBV25-1	NA	TRBJ1-1	NA	TGTGCCAGTTGGGCAGCCGGAAACACTGAAGCTTTCTTT	CASWAAGNTEAFF
TRBV7-2	NA	TRBJ1-1	NA	TGTGCCAGCAGCTTAGGCGGGCAACTATACACTGAAGCTTTCTTT	CASSLGGQLYTEAFF
TRBV5-4	TRBD1	TRBJ1-1	NA	TGTGCCAGCAGCGGGGGACAGGGCGTGAACACTGAAGCTTTCTTT	CASSGGQGVNTEAFF
TRBV5-4	TRBD1	TRBJ1-1	NA	TGCGCCAGCAGCCCGCAGACAGGGATGAACACTGAAGCTTTCTTT	CASSPQTGMNTEAFF
TRBV27	NA	TRBJ1-5	NA	TGTGCCAGCAGCTCGACAGGCATGTTGTACAATCAGCCCCAGCATTTT	CASSSTGMLYNQPQHF
TRBV7-9	NA	TRBJ1-4	NA	TGTGCCAGCAGCTTAGGAGGCGGAAATGAAAAACTGTTTTTT	CASSLGGGNEKLFF
TRBV2	TRBD1	TRBJ2-7	NA	TGTGCCAGCACCGGACCGGGACAGGCAAACTACGAGCAGTACTTC	CASTGPGQANYEQYF
TRBV28	NA	TRBJ1-5	few	TGTGCCAGCAGTTACGAGCTCAATAGCAATCAGCCCCAGCATTTT	CASSYELNSNQPQHF
TRBV4-3	TRBD1	TRBJ2-3	NA	TGCGCCAGCAGCCAAGTCCCCGACAGGGGCTTTTATTCGAGCACAGATACGCAGTATTTT	CASSQVPDRGFYSSTDTQYF
TRBV19	TRBD1	TRBJ1-1	NA	TGTGCCAGTAGTACCCGCCGCCCAACAGGGGGCACTGAAGCTTTCTTT	CASSTRRPTGGTEAFF
TRBV6-1	TRBD1	TRBJ2-7	NA	TGTGCCAGCAGTCGGGGACAGGGGGGGGGAGGGCAGTACTTC	CASSRGQGGGGQYF
TRBV30	TRBD1	TRBJ1-4	NA	TGTGCCTGGAGTGGGGACAGGGCAACTAATGAAAAACTGTTTTTT	CAWSGDRATNEKLFF
TRBV6-5	TRBD2	TRBJ2-3	NA	TGTGCCAGCAGGGGGACGGGGGGTACGCAGTATTTT	CASRGTGGTQYF
TRBV28	NA	TRBJ1-6	NA	TGTGCCAGCAGTTTCTTTGTAGGGGCACAGGATAATTCGCCCCTCCACTTT	CASSFFVGAQDNSPLHF
TRBV4-1	TRBD1	TRBJ1-4	NA	TGCGCCAGCAGCCAAGGCCCCAGGGGGACAGAAGGCGAAAAACTGTTTTTT	CASSQGPRGTEGEKLFF
TRBV19	TRBD1	TRBJ1-2	NA	TGTGCCAGTAGTAGTCGGACAGGGATCGGCGACTATGGCTACACCTTC	CASSSRTGIGDYGYTF
TRBV11-2	NA	TRBJ2-7	NA	TGTGCCAGCAGCTCCTACGGGGGTTACGAGCAGTACTTC	CASSSYGGYEQYF
TRBV2	NA	TRBJ1-4	NA	TGTGCCAGCAGTGAACCGAGGACAGCTCTTGATGAAAAACTGTTTTTT	CASSEPRTALDEKLFF
TRBV18	TRBD1	TRBJ2-5	NA	TGTGCCAGCTCACCGGGGGAGACAGGGGAAAGGGAGACCCAGTACTTC	CASSPGETGERETQYF
TRBV19	TRBD1	TRBJ1-1	NA	TGTGCCAGTAGTATAGGGACAGGGGCGGGAGTCACTGAAGCTTTCTTT	CASSIGTGAGVTEAFF
TRBV6-5	NA	TRBJ1-5	few	TGTGCCAGCAGTTATAATAGCAATCAGCCCCAGCATTTT	CASSYNSNQPQHF
TRBV5-1	NA	TRBJ1-2	NA	TGCGCCAGCAGCACCGGGGCCCCCTCGGGGGGCTATGGCTACACCTTC	CASSTGAPSGGYGYTF
TRBV2	TRBD2	TRBJ2-1	NA	TGTGCCAGCAGTGAAGGAGCGGGGGGGCCTGATGAGCAGTTCTTC	CASSEGAGGPDEQFF
TRBV19	NA	TRBJ2-1	NA	TGTGCCAGTAGTTTTACTGACTCTCGCCATGAGCAGTTCTTC	CASSFTDSRHEQFF
TRBV7-9	NA	TRBJ2-5	NA	TGTGCCAGCAGCATCGGAGGGGTGGGGCAAGAGACCCAGTACTTC	CASSIGGVGQETQYF
TRBV5-1	TRBD2	TRBJ2-7	NA	TGCGCCAGCAGCTTGGCCGGGACTAGGCCCCTCTACGAGCAGTACTTC	CASSLAGTRPLYEQYF
TRBV19	NA	TRBJ2-1	NA	TGTGCCAGTAGTGACAATTACAATGAGCAGTTCTTC	CASSDNYNEQFF
TRBV2	NA	TRBJ1-6	NA	TGTGCCAGCACCCGGACAGATTTAGAATCTAATTCACCCCTCCACTTT	CASTRTDLESNSPLHF
TRBV11-2	NA	TRBJ1-2	NA	TGTGCCAGCAGCTTAGCGGGGGTGAACTATGGCTACACCTTC	CASSLAGVNYGYTF